This T cell receptor beta chain was captured in a study of T cell clonality in common variable immunodeficiency. Data came from immunoSEQ multiplex PCR; TCRdb stores just in-frame clones and leaves some out. The sample holds about 34,000 clones, and no clone turns up only once. V was clipped by 4 bases and J by 7 bases; unmatched bases: 10. Germline CDR1 reads LNHDA; CDR2 reads SQIVND (reference sequence). The CDR3 extends over 15 amino acids. This clone was counted at least ten times. With the read ending 3 residues before the CDR3 end, the germline J gene is used to fill in that end. What was sequenced was peripheral blood mononuclear cells. The clonotype originates from a person aged 18 to 70 in good health. The rearrangement links TRBV19 to TRBJ1-5; 7 nucleotides match TRBD1. The CDR3 loop reads CASSTYRGSGQPQHF. The sequenced CDR3 bases are TGTGCCAGTAGTACGTACAGGGGTTCGGGACAGCCC.